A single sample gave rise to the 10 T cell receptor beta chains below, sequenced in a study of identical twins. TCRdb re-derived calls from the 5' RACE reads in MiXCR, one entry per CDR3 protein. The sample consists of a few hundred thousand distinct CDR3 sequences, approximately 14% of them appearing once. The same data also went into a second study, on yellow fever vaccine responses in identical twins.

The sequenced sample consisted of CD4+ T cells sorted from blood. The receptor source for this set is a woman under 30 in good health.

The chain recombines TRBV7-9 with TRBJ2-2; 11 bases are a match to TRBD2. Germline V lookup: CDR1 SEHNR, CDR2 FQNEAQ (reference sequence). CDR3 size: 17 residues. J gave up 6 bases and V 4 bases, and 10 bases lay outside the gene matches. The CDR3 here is CASSSLLAGALAGELFF. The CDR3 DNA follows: TGTGCCAGCAGCTCGCTACTAGCGGGAGCTCTCGCCGGGGAGCTGTTTTTT.

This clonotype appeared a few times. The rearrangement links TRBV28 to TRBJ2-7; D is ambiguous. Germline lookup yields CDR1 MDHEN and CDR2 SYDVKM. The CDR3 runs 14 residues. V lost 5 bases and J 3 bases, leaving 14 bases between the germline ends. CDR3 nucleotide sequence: TGTGCCAGCAGTCCGAACCCGGCAGACTACGAGCAGTACGTC. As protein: CASSPNPADYEQYV.

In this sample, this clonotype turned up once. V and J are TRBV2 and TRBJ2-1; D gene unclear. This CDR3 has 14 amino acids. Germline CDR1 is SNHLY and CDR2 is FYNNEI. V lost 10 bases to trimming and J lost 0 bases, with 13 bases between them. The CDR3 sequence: CATQPASSYNEQFF. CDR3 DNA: TGTGCCACCCAACCAGCTAGCTCCTACAATGAGCAGTTCTTC.

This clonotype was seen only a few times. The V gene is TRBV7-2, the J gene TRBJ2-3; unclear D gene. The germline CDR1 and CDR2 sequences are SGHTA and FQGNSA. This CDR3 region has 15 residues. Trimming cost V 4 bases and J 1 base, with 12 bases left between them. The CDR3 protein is CASSSQETRTDTQYF. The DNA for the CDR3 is TGTGCCAGCAGCTCTCAAGAGACGCGCACAGATACGCAGTATTTT.

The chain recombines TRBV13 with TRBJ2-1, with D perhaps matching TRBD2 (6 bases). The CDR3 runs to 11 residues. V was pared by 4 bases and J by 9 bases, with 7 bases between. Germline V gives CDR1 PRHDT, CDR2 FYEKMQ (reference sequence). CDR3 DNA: TGTGCCAGCAGCTCGACTAGTGAGCAGTTCTTC. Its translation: CASSSTSEQFF.

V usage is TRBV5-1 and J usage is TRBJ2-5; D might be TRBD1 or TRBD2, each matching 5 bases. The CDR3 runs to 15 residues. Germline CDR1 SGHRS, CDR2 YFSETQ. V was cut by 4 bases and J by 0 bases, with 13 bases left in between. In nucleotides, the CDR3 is TGCGCCAGCAGCCGGGACGGATTTAACCAAGAGACCCAGTACTTC. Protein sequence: CASSRDGFNQETQYF. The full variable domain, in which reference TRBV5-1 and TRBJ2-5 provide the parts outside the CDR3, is KAGVTQTPRYLIKTRGQQVTLSCSPISGHRSVSWYQQTPGQGLQFLFEYFSETQRNKGNFPGRFSGRQFSNSRSEMNVSTLELGDSALYLCASSRDGFNQETQYFGPGTRLLVL.

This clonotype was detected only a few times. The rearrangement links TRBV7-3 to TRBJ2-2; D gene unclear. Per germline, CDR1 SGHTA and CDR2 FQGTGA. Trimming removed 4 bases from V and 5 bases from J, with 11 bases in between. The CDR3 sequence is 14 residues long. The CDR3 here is CASSSEGSTGELFF. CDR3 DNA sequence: TGTGCCAGCAGCTCCGAAGGGTCAACCGGGGAGCTGTTTTTT.

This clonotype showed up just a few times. The DNA of the CDR3 is TGCGCCAGCAGCCCGCTTGTCTGGGGGCGAGAGACCCAGTACTTC. It yields the protein CASSPLVWGRETQYF. The J gene is TRBJ2-5, the V gene TRBV5-1; a possible D gene is TRBD1 (6 bases). Between the trimmed V and J ends, which lost 4 bases and 4 bases, there was a span of 17 bases. Germline V lookup: CDR1 SGHRS, CDR2 YFSETQ. This CDR3 contains 15 residues.

In DNA form, the CDR3 reads TGTGCCAGCAGCTTAAGTACCGGGAGTTTCAATGAGCAGTTCTTC. This encodes CASSLSTGSFNEQFF. This rearrangement joins TRBV7-2 to TRBJ2-1; tentative D call: TRBD2 (6 bases). Germline loops: CDR1 SGHTA, CDR2 FQGNSA. This CDR3 contains 15 residues. V lost 2 bases, J lost 6 bases, and 14 bases lay in between.

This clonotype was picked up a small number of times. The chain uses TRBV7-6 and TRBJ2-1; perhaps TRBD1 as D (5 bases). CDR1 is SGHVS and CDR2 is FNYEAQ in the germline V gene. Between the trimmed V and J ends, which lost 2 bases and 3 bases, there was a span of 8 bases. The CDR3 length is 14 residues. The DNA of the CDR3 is TGTGCCAGCAGCTTACATCAGGGCTACAATGAGCAGTTCTTC. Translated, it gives CASSLHQGYNEQFF.